This T cell receptor beta chain came from a study of shared clonotypes between healthy human individuals (TCRdb year 2020). Regarding the research as a whole: Two women and a few men aged 18 to 49 years were included in the cohort. Per donor, three plates each were used for CD4 naive and CD4 memory, two for CD8 naive, and one for CD8 memory. To estimate repertoire size and how much clonotype sharing occurs between individuals, the study deeply sequenced the blood TCR repertoires of five healthy adults. To increase sequencing depth and limit assay-specific biases, TCR repertoire library preparation and sequencing were carried out by different laboratories using diverse techniques. Between about 0.8 and 9 billion PBMCs per donor were obtained by leukapheresis. General findings and caveats noted by the study authors: Pairwise subsampling led to the expectation that sequencing depth would affect the degree of clonotype sharing among donors. Higher generation probabilities were observed for clonotypes shared by all four sorted-subset donors than for non-shared clonotypes. Naive subsets generally had larger estimated clonotype richness than memory subsets. Incomplete sequencing was indicated by rarefaction of sorted-subset datasets, despite the large sequencing depth. Sharing across several donors was observed for about 5% of naive CD4, less than 4% of naive CD8, roughly 2.4% of memory CD4, and about 0.4% of memory CD8 clonotypes. Because the study included only a small number of donors, the genetic and exposure-history diversity represented was limited. Only blood was sampled, and tissue TCR repertoires likely differ from those in blood.

CDR1 SGHRS and CDR2 YFSETQ are derived from the germline V gene. V is shortened by 0 bases, J by 0 bases, and the region joining them spans 10 bases. Counted from cysteine to phenylalanine, this CDR3 has 15 amino acids. CDR3 DNA only is kept here, 45 bases in frame from base 1. The donors were healthy, HIV-negative adults with no recently reported acute infections or vaccinations. All donors were Caucasian adults living in Nashville, Tennessee, USA. CD4+ T cells were enriched by magnetic negative selection; naive cells were then positively selected on CD45RA, and the negative fraction formed the memory subset. After blood collection by leukapheresis, PBMCs were isolated using Ficoll-Histopaque density gradient centrifugation and then cryopreserved in the vapor phase of liquid nitrogen. Analytical flow cytometry was used to check the purity and quantity of each magnetically sorted T cell population. Genomic DNA was isolated from every sorted fraction and measured by UV absorbance on a Nanodrop 2000c.

TCR CDR3 regions were amplified from genomic DNA by multiplex PCR using the deep immunoSEQ assay. Extracted genomic DNA from each cell subset was spread evenly across all wells of several immunoSEQ 96-well plates, with each plate serving as a replicate. Each replicate PCR for sorted subsets received about 180 ng genomic DNA, equal to roughly 33,000 T cell genomes. Purified libraries were quantified with a Qubit 3.0 fluorometer, sized on a Bioanalyzer 2100, and re-quantified with the KAPA Library Quantification kit. Every immunoSEQ 96-well plate was sequenced on a separate single-read 150-cycle Illumina NextSeq 550 flow cell. On the study's bioinformatics: The immunoSEQ output contained only junctional sequences without quality scores, so filtering could not match that applied to full-length reads. Sequences were annotated with PyIR, a Python wrapper for IgBLAST v1.9, using IMGT germline references to assign V/J genes and CDR3. Reads with weak V/J assignments (E-value above 1e-6), missing CDR3, stop codons, out-of-frame junctions, or ambiguous translated residues were removed. A V3J clonotype was defined by an identical inferred V gene, J gene, and CDR3 amino acid sequence. Percentage overlap between repertoires was computed as shared unique clonotypes divided by the size of the smaller repertoire. Richness of each repertoire was evaluated using RTK rarefaction, the Chao1 estimator, and Recon v2.1 estimates of unobserved clonotypes. Generation probabilities were computed with OLGA for all TCRbeta clonotypes obtained by the gDNA method from several donors. Held by TCRdb, this immuneACCESS table contains in-frame sequences only and omits some clones. Under half of the omission traces to an unresolved V gene where checked; the cause of the rest is unknown. The V and J calls and clone size were taken over from that table, and D and trimming were inferred from the DNA. The sample has 2 million to 2.5 million clones on record, under 95% of them singletons. The ten top clones hold about 0.34% of the sample.

Of note for this clone: It has no known antigen specificity. Within one base of it there is no much larger clone, and no base qualities were kept.

Sequencing input: naive CD4+ T cells from PBMCs. Taken with the paper, the label for cell subset or site translates to: CD45RA+ positively selected. This receptor was taken from a man between 18 and 35 years old in good health. Some clones in this sample may be carry-over from other donors' samples. The chain couples TRBV5-1 to TRBJ2-7; the D segment cannot be called with confidence. The CDR3 loop reads CASSLASQSSYEQYF. The DNA sequence is given as TGCGCCAGCAGCTTGGCGTCGCAGAGCTCCTACGAGCAGTACTTC.